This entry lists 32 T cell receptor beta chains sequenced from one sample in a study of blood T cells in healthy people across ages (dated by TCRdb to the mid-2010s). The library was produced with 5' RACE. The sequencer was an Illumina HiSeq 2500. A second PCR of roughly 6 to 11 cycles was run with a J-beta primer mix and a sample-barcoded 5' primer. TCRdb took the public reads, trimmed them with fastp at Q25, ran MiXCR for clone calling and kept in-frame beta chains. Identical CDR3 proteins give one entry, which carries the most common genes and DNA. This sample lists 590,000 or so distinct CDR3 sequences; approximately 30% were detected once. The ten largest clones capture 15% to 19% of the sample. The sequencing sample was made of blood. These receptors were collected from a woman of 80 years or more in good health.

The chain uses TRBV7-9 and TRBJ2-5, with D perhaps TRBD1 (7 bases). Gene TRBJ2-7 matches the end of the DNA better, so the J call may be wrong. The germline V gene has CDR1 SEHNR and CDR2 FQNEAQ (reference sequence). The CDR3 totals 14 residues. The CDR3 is CASSPSGGGDEQYF. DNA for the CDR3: TGTGCCAGCAGCCCCAGCGGAGGGGGCGACGAGCAGTACTTC.

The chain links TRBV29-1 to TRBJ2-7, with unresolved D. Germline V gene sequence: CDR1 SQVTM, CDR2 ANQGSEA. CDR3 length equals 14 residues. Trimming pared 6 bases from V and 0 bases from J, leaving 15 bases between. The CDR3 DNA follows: TGCAGCGTCCGACAAATGGGCTACTCCTACGAGCAGTACTTC. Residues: CSVRQMGYSYEQYF.

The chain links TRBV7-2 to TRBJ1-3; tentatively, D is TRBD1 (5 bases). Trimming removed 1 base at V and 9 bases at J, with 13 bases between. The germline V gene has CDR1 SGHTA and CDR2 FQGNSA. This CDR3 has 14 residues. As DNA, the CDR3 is TGTGCCAGCAGCTTAGACGGAGGGGAACGCACCATATATTTT. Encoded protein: CASSLDGGERTIYF.

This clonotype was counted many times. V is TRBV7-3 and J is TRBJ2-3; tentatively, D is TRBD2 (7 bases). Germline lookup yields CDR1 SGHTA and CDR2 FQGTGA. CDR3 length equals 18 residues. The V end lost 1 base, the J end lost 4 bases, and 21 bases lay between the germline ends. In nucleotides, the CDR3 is TGTGCCAGCAGCTTAATAGGGGGAGGGCGCTCCTCTTCAGATACGCAGTATTTT. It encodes CASSLIGGGRSSSDTQYF.

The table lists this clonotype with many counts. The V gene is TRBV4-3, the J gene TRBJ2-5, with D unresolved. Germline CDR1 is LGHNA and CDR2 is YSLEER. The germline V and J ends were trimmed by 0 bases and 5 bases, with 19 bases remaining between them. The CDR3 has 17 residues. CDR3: CASSQESPQVGLETQYF. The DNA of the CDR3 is TGCGCCAGCAGCCAAGAATCCCCGCAGGTGGGGTTGGAGACCCAGTACTTC.

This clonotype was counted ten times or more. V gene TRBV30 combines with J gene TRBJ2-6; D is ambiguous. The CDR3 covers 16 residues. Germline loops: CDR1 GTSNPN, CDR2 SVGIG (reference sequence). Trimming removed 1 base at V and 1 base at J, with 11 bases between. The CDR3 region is CAWSAVGPSGANVLTF. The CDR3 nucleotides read TGTGCCTGGAGTGCCGTAGGGCCATCTGGGGCCAACGTCCTGACTTTC.

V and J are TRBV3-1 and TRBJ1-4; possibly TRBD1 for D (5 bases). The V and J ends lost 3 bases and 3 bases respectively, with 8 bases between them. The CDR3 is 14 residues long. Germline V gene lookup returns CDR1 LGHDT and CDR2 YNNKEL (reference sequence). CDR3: CASSQKGSNEKLFF. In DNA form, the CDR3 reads TGTGCCAGCAGCCAGAAGGGGTCTAATGAAAAACTGTTTTTT.

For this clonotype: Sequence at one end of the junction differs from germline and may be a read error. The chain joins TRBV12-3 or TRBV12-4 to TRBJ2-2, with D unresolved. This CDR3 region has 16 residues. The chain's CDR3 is CTSSLIMGRNTGELFF. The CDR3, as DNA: TGTACCAGCAGTTTGATCATGGGCAGGAACACCGGGGAGCTGTTTTTT.

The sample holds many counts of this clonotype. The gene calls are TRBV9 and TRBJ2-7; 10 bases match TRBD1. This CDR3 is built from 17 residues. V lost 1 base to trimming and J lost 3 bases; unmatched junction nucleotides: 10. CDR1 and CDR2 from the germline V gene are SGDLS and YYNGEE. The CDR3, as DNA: TGTGCCAGCAGCGTAAGGGACAGGGGACTAGAGAGCTACGAGCAGTACTTC. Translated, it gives CASSVRDRGLESYEQYF.

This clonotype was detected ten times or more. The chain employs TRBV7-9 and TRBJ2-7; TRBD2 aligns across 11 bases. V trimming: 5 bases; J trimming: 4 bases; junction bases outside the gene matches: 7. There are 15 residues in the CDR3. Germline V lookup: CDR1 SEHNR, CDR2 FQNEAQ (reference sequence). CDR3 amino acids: CASSAGLADEYEQYF. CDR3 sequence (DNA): TGTGCCAGCAGCGCGGGACTAGCGGACGAATACGAGCAGTACTTC.

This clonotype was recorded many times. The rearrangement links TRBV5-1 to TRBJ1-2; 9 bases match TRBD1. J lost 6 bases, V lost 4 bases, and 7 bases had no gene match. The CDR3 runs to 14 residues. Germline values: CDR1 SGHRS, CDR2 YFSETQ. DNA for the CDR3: TGCGCCAGCAGCCGGGACAGGGTTCTTGATGGCTACACCTTC. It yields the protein CASSRDRVLDGYTF.

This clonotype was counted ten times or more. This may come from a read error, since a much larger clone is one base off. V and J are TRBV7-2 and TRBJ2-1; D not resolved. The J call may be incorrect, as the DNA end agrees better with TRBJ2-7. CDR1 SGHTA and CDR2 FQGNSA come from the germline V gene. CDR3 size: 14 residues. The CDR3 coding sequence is TGTGCCAGCAGCCCCAGAGGCTCCTACAATGAGCAGTACTTC. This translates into CASSPRGSYNEQYF.

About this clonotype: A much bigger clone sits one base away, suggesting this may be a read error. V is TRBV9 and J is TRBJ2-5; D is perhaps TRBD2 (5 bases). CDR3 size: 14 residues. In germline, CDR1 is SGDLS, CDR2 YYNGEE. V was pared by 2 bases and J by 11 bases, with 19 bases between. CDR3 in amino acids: CASSVIGGPNEQYF. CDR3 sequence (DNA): TGTGCCAGCAGCGTTATTGGCGGGCCGAATGAGCAGTACTTC. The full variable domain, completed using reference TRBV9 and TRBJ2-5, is DSGVTQTPKHLITATGQRVTLRCSPRSGDLSVYWYQQSLDQGLQFLIQYYNGEERAKGNILERFSAQQFPDLHSELNLSSLELGDSALYFCASSVIGGPNEQYFGPGTRLLVL.

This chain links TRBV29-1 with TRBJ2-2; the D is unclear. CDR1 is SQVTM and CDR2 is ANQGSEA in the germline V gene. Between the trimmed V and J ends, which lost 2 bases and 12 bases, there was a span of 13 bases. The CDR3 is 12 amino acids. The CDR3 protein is CSVEKAEEQLFF. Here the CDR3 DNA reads TGCAGCGTTGAAAAGGCTGAGGAACAGCTGTTTTTT.

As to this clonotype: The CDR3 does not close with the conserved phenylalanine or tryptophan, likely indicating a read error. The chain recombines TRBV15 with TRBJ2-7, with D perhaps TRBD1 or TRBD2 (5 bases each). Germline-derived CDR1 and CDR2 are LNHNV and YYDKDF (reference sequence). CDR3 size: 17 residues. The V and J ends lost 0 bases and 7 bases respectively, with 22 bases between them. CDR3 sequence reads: CATSRDQVAQVRGEQYC. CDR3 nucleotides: TGTGCCACCAGCAGAGATCAGGTGGCACAGGTCCGCGGGGAGCAGTACTGC.

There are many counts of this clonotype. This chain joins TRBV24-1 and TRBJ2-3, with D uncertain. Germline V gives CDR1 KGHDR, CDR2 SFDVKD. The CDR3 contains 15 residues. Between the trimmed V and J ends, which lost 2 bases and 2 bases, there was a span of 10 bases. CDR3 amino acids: CATSDSDLFTDTQYF. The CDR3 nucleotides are TGTGCCACCAGTGATTCTGACTTATTCACAGATACGCAGTATTTT.

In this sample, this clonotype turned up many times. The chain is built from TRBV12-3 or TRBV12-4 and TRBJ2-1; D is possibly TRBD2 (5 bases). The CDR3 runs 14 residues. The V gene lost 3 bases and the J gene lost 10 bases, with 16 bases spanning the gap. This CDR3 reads CASSFPRNGGEQFF. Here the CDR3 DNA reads TGTGCCAGCAGTTTCCCTCGCAATGGAGGAGAGCAGTTCTTC.

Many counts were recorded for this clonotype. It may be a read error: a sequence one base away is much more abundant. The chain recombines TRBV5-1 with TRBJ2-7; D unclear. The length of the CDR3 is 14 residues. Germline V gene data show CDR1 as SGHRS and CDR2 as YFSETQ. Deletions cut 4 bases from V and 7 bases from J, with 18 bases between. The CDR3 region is CASSPAQLTHEQYF. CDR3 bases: TGCGCCAGCAGCCCAGCCCAGCTCACCCATGAGCAGTACTTC.

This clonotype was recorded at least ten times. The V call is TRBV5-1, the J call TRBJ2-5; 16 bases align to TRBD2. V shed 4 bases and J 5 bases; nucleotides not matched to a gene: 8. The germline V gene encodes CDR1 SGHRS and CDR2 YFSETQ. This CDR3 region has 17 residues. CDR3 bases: TGCGCCAGCAGCGGTTCCGGGACTAGCGGGGGGGCGGAGACCCAGTACTTC. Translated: CASSGSGTSGGAETQYF.

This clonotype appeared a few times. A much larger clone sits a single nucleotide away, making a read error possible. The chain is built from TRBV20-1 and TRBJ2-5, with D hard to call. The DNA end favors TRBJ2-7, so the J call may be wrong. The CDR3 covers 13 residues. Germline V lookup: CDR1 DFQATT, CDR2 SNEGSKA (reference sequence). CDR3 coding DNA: TGCAGTGCTAGGGGATTGCTCCGCTACGAGCAGTACTTC. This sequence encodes CSARGLLRYEQYF.

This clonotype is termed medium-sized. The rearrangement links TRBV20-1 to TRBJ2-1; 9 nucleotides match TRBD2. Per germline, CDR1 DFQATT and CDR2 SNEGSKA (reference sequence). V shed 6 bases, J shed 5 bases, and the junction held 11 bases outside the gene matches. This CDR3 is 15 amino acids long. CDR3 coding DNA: TGCAGTGCCCCCTCCCCGACTAGCGGCCACAATGAGCAGTTCTTC. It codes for CSAPSPTSGHNEQFF.

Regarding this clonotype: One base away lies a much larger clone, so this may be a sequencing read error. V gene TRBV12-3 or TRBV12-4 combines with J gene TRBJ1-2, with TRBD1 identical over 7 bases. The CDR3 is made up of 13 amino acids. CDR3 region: CAGSPYTGVGYTF. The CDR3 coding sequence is TGTGCCGGCAGTCCCTATACAGGGGTTGGCTACACCTTC.

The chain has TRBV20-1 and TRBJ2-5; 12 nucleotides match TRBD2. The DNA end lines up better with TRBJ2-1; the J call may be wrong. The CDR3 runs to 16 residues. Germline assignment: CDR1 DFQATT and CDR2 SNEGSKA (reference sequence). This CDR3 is CSARRTSGAVQETQFF. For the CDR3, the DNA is TGCAGTGCTAGGAGGACTAGCGGGGCAGTCCAAGAGACCCAGTTCTTC.

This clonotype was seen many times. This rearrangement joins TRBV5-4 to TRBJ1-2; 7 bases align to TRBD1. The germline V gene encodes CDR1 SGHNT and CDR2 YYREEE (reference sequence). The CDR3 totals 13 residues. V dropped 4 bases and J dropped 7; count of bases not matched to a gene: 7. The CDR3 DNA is TGTGCCAGCAGCCTAGGACAGGCTGGTGGCTACACCTTC. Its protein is CASSLGQAGGYTF.

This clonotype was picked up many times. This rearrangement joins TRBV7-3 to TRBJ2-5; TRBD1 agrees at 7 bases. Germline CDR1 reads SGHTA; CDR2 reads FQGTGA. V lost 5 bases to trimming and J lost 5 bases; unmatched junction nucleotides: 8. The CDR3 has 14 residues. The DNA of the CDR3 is TGTGCCAGCAGCCCCACCGGGACAGTGGAGACCCAGTACTTC. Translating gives CASSPTGTVETQYF.

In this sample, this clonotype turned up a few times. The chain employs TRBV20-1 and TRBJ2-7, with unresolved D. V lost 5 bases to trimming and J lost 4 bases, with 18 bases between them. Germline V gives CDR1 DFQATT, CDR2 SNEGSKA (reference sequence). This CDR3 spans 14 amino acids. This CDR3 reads CSAPALDQEYEQYF. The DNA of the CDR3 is TGCAGTGCTCCGGCGCTCGACCAAGAATACGAGCAGTACTTC.

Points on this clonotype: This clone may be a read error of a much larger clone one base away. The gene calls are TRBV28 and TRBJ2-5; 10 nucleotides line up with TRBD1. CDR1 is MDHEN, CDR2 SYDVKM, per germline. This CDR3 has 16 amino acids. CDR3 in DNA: TGTGCCGGCAGTTTATCGATTCCGGGACAGGGGGAGACCCAGTACTTC. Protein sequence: CAGSLSIPGQGETQYF.

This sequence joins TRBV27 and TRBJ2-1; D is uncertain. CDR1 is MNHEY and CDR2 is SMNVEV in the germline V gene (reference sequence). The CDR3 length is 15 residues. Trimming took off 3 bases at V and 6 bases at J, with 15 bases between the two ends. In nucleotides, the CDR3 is TGTGCCAGCAGTTTGGCCCTAGTGGCGAGCAATGAGCAGTTCTTC. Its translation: CASSLALVASNEQFF.

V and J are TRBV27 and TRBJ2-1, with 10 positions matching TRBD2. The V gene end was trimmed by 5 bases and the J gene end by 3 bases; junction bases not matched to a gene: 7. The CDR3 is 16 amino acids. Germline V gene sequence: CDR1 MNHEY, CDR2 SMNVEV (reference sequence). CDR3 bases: TGTGCCAGCAGTGGTGTAGCGGGGGGTAACTACAATGAGCAGTTCTTC. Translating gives CASSGVAGGNYNEQFF.

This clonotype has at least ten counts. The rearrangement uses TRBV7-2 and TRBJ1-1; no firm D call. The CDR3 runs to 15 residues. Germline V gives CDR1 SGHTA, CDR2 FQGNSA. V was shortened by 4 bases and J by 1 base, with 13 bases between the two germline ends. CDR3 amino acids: CASSSDGSRNTEAFF. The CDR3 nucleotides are TGTGCCAGCAGCTCCGACGGGAGTCGGAACACTGAAGCTTTCTTT.

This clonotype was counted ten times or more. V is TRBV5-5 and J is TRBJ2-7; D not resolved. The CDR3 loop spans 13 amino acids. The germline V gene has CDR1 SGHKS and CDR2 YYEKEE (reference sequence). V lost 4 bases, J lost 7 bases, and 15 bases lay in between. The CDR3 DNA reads TGTGCCAGCAGCCCCGTAGGGAACCAAGAGCAGTACTTC. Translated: CASSPVGNQEQYF.

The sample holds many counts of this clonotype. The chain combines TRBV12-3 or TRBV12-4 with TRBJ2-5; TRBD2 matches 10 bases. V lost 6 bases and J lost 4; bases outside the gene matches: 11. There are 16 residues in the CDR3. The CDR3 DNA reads TGTGCCAGCAGCCACCCTAGCGGGGGCGGGTTAGAGACCCAGTACTTC. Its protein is CASSHPSGGGLETQYF.